This T cell receptor (beta chain) was identified in a study of blood T cells in healthy people across ages. The study, taken as a whole, reports: The CMV status of each donor remained undetermined, and this could have confounded shifts in expanded clonotypes.

As to this clonotype: Antigen unknown.

A J-beta primer mix and a sample-barcoded 5' primer were used in a second PCR of about 7 to 11 cycles. Each of the cDNA molecules was tagged by a template-switch adaptor with 12 random nucleotides. Each sample yielded at least 2.5 million CDR3-containing paired-end reads. TCRdb re-derived calls from the 5' RACE reads in MiXCR, one entry per CDR3 protein. Of approximately 800,000 distinct CDR3 sequences in the sample, 60% to 80% are singletons; the top ten hold about a quarter. The sample comprised blood. The sequence was collected from a man aged 25 to 40 in good health.

This chain's CDR3 is CASSLGVGQKVGEQFF. DNA of the CDR3: TGCGCCAGCAGCTTGGGCGTCGGACAGAAGGTCGGTGAGCAGTTCTTC. The chain links TRBV5-1 to TRBJ2-1, with a tentative D call TRBD1 (6 bases). Germline-derived CDR1 and CDR2 are SGHRS and YFSETQ. V lost 0 bases and J 9 bases, leaving 19 bases between the germline ends. This CDR3 spans 16 amino acids.